Described below is a single TCR beta chain sequence and its context. What it recognizes is unknown. TCR beta CDR3 region amplification was performed from RNA transcripts. First-round RT-PCR with HTBI primers amplified the TCR CDR3 region. TCRdb ran MiXCR on the multiplex PCR reads and lists one entry per CDR3 protein. Counted here are a few hundred thousand distinct CDR3 sequences, about 14% occurring once; the ten biggest clones make up about 20%. CDR1 is MNHEY and CDR2 is SVGEGT in the germline V gene. With V trimmed by 5 bases and J by 4 bases, 20 bases remained unmatched. The CDR3 totals 19 residues. The sample belongs to a study of T cells in Graves' hyperthyroidism and ophthalmopathy. At the level of the study: Sampling of peripheral blood happened at initial diagnosis, prior to any treatment.

Findings of the study overall: For ophthalmopathy, model prediction preceded onset by a median 6.5 months.

Ophthalmopathy patients showed a Clinical Activity Score of at least 3, NOSPECS grade of at least 4 and duration under 3 months. Diagnoses were established using clinical symptoms, serum thyroxine and TRAb, thyroid ultrasound and orbital computed tomography. The receptor was derived from a woman in her twenties or thirties with Graves' ophthalmopathy. Sequencing was done on a sample of blood. The rearrangement links TRBV6-2 or TRBV6-3 to TRBJ2-3; 8 positions match TRBD2. This chain's CDR3 is CASSKRTSLEPQNSDTQYF. The CDR3 DNA reads TGTGCCAGCAGTAAGAGGACTAGCTTAGAGCCACAGAACTCAGATACGCAGTATTTT.